The 10 T cell receptor beta chains below come from one sample, sequenced in a study of blood T cells in healthy people across ages. Together with a sample-barcoded 5' primer, a J-beta primer mix was included in a second PCR lasting about 7 to 11 cycles. TCRdb used MiXCR to reprocess the 5' RACE reads, holding one entry per CDR3 protein. The table shows over a million distinct CDR3 sequences, with roughly 45% occurring only once. Sample: blood. The receptors come from a woman between 18 and 30 years old in good health.

This clonotype was recorded a few times. The chain carries TRBV2 and TRBJ2-2; 9 bases fit TRBD1. This CDR3 has 15 amino acids. Germline CDR1 reads SNHLY; CDR2 reads FYNNEI. J gave up 10 bases and V 8 bases, and 14 bases lay outside the gene matches. CDR3 protein: CASLKDRGRAVELFF. CDR3 nucleotide sequence: TGTGCCAGCCTCAAGGACAGGGGCCGCGCCGTGGAGCTGTTTTTT.

The chain couples TRBV10-2 to TRBJ1-2, with D hard to call. V was pared by 2 bases and J by 0 bases, with 7 bases between. This CDR3 has 14 amino acids. From germline, CDR1 is WSHSY and CDR2 SAAADI. This CDR3 is CASSEAPSNYGYTF. In nucleotides, the CDR3 is TGCGCCAGCAGTGAGGCCCCCTCTAACTATGGCTACACCTTC.

The chain has TRBV9 and TRBJ2-1; 14 bases map to TRBD2. CDR3 length: 17 residues. With 3 bases clipped from V and 5 bases from J, the junction kept 7 bases outside the gene matches. CDR1 and CDR2 from the germline V gene are SGDLS and YYNGEE. DNA of the CDR3: TGTGCCAGCAGCGAGGGACTAGCGGGAGCCTCGAACAATGAGCAGTTCTTC. Its protein is CASSEGLAGASNNEQFF.

CDR3 region: CASSSAGVSPLHF. Written as DNA, the CDR3 is TGCGCCAGCAGCTCCGCAGGGGTCTCACCCCTCCACTTT. V is TRBV5-1 and J is TRBJ1-6; D might be TRBD1 (6 bases). CDR1 is SGHRS and CDR2 is YFSETQ in the germline V gene. V lost 3 bases to trimming and J lost 10 bases, with 11 bases between them. This CDR3 has 13 residues. The variable domain in full, completed from reference TRBV5-1 and TRBJ1-6, reads KAGVTQTPRYLIKTRGQQVTLSCSPISGHRSVSWYQQTPGQGLQFLFEYFSETQRNKGNFPGRFSGRQFSNSRSEMNVSTLELGDSALYLCASSSAGVSPLHFGNGTRLTVT.

The chain uses TRBV5-1 and TRBJ1-2; TRBD1 matches at 7 bases. This CDR3 has 13 amino acids. From germline, CDR1 is SGHRS and CDR2 YFSETQ. V was clipped by 5 bases and J by 7 bases; unmatched bases: 8. CDR3 loop: CASSLGGDSGYTF. CDR3 bases: TGCGCCAGCAGTCTAGGGGGCGATTCTGGCTACACCTTC.

The rearrangement joins TRBV6-7 to TRBJ1-5; no definite D call. TRBV6-7 is noted as an ORF with a role that remains uncertain. This CDR3 spans 16 amino acids. V was trimmed by 0 bases and J by 4 bases, leaving 13 bases between them. The CDR3 nucleotides are TGTGCCAGCAGTTACTCGTGGGCCAGTTCTAATCAGCCCCAGCATTTT. Its protein is CASSYSWASSNQPQHF.

The rearrangement joins TRBV10-3 to TRBJ1-2, with 11 nucleotides matching TRBD1. Trimming removed 10 bases from V and 4 bases from J; junction bases left unmatched: 14. The germline CDR1 and CDR2 sequences are ENHRY and SYGVKD. The CDR3 length is 16 residues. CDR3 in amino acids: CATNTGTGGLGYGYTF. The DNA for the CDR3 is TGTGCCACGAATACCGGGACAGGGGGACTAGGCTATGGCTACACCTTC.

The sample holds many counts of this clonotype. V usage is TRBV27 and J usage is TRBJ1-1, with D uncertain. This CDR3 has 13 residues. The germline V gene encodes CDR1 MNHEY and CDR2 SMNVEV (reference sequence). The ends were cut back, 3 bases at V and 0 bases at J, with 5 bases in the middle. The DNA of the CDR3 is TGTGCCAGCAGTTTGATGATGAACACTGAAGCTTTCTTT. This translates into CASSLMMNTEAFF.

The chain has TRBV11-2 and TRBJ2-7; D unclear. The CDR3 runs 14 residues. Per the germline V gene, CDR1 is SGHAT and CDR2 is FQNNGV. V was clipped by 4 bases and J by 7 bases, with 17 bases between them. CDR3 DNA: TGTGCCAGCAGCTGGGTCGGACCATACAATGAGCAGTACTTC. This codes for CASSWVGPYNEQYF.

This chain uses TRBV27 with TRBJ1-1, with TRBD1 matching 7 bases. The CDR3 length is 16 residues. In germline, CDR1 is MNHEY, CDR2 SMNVEV (reference sequence). V lost 8 bases, J lost 10 bases, and 22 bases stayed unmatched. CDR3 coding DNA: TGTGCCAGCCGGCCAGGACGGGGACAGCCCGAGGGGGCAGCTTTCTTT. Protein sequence: CASRPGRGQPEGAAFF.